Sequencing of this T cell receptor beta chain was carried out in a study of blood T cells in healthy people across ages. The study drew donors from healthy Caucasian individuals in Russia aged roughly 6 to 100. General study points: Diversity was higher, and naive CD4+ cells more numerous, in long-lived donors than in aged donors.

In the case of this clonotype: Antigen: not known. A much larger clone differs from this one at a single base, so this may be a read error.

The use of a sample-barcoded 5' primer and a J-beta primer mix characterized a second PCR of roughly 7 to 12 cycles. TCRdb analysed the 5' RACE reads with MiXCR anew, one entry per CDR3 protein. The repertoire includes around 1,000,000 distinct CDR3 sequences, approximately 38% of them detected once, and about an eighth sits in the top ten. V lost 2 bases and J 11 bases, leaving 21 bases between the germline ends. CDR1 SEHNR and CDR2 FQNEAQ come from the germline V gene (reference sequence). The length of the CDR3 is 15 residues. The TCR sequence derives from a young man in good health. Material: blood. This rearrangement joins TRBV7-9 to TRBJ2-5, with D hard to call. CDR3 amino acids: CASSLSGSFHNEQYF. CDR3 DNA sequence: TGTGCCAGCAGCTTATCGGGTTCATTCCACAATGAGCAGTACTTC.